The entry that follows covers one T cell receptor beta chain sequence. Antigen specificity is unknown. The PCR had 60 Vbeta and 13 Jbeta primers. Repertoires were generated with immunoSEQ multiplex PCR, while TCRdb's copy carries only in-frame clones and drops some. Among around 97,000 clones listed, about three quarters were seen once. The data belong to a study of cytomegalovirus exposure and HLA in healthy donors. Study-wide results and caveats: Confirmation in vitro established that a few CMV-associated chains were specific for CMV antigens.

Source material: PBMCs. This TCR derives from a man aged 35 to 55 in good health and CMV-seronegative.

The CDR3 loop is CASSEKDSYGYTF. The CDR3 DNA sequence: TGTGCCAGCAGTGAGAAGGACAGTTATGGCTACACCTTC. The V call is TRBV6-1, the J call TRBJ1-2; possibly TRBD1 for D (6 bases). In germline, CDR1 is MNHNS, CDR2 SASEGT. Trimming shortened V by 3 bases and J by 5 bases, and 10 bases separated the two germline ends. CDR3 length: 13 amino acids.